These T cell receptor beta chains were read from a single sample in a study of T cell changes during pregnancy in multiple sclerosis. The data were produced by immunoSEQ multiplex PCR, yet TCRdb's version contains in-frame clones alone and is incomplete. The sample yields 50,000 to 70,000 clones, around 90% seen once. This sample comprised CD8+ T cells from peripheral blood mononuclear cells, obtained before pregnancy. The receptors come from a female donor with multiple sclerosis, enrolled in a pregnancy study. Both conserved end residues are part of each CDR3. The D gene is left open where the match is weak. Expanded clones are given a class, and other clones once, few, many or no size at all.

CDR3nt: TGTGCCAGCAGTTTCAACAGGGAGTCCTATGGCTACACCTTC
CDR3aa: CASSFNRESYGYTF
d_gene: NA
j_gene: TRBJ1-2
v_gene: TRBV27
abundance: NA

CDR3nt: TGTGCCAGCAGCGTAGGGCGGCCTCATAGCAATCAGCCCCAGCATTTT
CDR3aa: CASSVGRPHSNQPQHF
d_gene: NA
j_gene: TRBJ1-5
v_gene: TRBV9
abundance: NA

CDR3nt: TGTGCCAGTACCCCCGTCTTGAATAGGGGCACTGAAGCTTTCTTT
CDR3aa: CASTPVLNRGTEAFF
d_gene: NA
j_gene: TRBJ1-1
v_gene: TRBV19
abundance: NA

CDR3nt: TGCAGCGTTAACAGGGGAGCAAACTATGGCTACACCTTC
CDR3aa: CSVNRGANYGYTF
d_gene: TRBD1
j_gene: TRBJ1-2
v_gene: TRBV29-1
abundance: NA

CDR3nt: TGTGCCAGCACAGTAGCGGGGGGTTACAATGAGCAGTTCTTC
CDR3aa: CASTVAGGYNEQFF
d_gene: TRBD2
j_gene: TRBJ2-1
v_gene: TRBV27
abundance: NA

CDR3nt: TGCGCCAGCACCACAGGGGAGAGTCCCGGGGAGCTGTTTTTT
CDR3aa: CASTTGESPGELFF
d_gene: TRBD1
j_gene: TRBJ2-2
v_gene: TRBV4-1
abundance: NA

CDR3nt: TGTGCCAGCAGCTTAGTGAGCAATGAGCAGTTCTTC
CDR3aa: CASSLVSNEQFF
d_gene: NA
j_gene: TRBJ2-1
v_gene: TRBV5-5
abundance: NA

CDR3nt: TGTGCCAGCAGTGACGGAGGGGCTGAATACAATGAGCAGTTCTTC
CDR3aa: CASSDGGAEYNEQFF
d_gene: NA
j_gene: TRBJ2-1
v_gene: TRBV6-4
abundance: NA

CDR3nt: TGTGCCAGCAGCCAAACAGGGGGAACCTACGAGCAGTACTTC
CDR3aa: CASSQTGGTYEQYF
d_gene: TRBD1
j_gene: TRBJ2-7
v_gene: TRBV16
abundance: once

CDR3nt: TGTGCCAGCAGCTCACCGGGACAGGGAGGCACCGGGGAGCTGTTTTTT
CDR3aa: CASSSPGQGGTGELFF
d_gene: TRBD1
j_gene: TRBJ2-2
v_gene: TRBV5-5
abundance: NA

CDR3nt: TGTGCCAGCAGCTTTCTATCAGGCTCCTACGAGCAGTACTTC
CDR3aa: CASSFLSGSYEQYF
d_gene: NA
j_gene: TRBJ2-7
v_gene: TRBV7-6
abundance: NA

CDR3nt: TGTGCCAGCAGTGCCACAGGGGCCACTGAAGCTTTCTTT
CDR3aa: CASSATGATEAFF
d_gene: TRBD1
j_gene: TRBJ1-1
v_gene: TRBV6-4
abundance: NA

CDR3nt: TGTGCCTGGGGAGACGGGAACACTGAAGCTTTCTTT
CDR3aa: CAWGDGNTEAFF
d_gene: NA
j_gene: TRBJ1-1
v_gene: TRBV30
abundance: NA

CDR3nt: TGTGCCAGCAGTCAACTAGCGGAACCCCAAGAGACCCAGTACTTC
CDR3aa: CASSQLAEPQETQYF
d_gene: TRBD2
j_gene: TRBJ2-5
v_gene: TRBV6-6
abundance: NA

CDR3nt: TGTGCCAGCAGCTTGCCCCGGAGCGGGGGGGCGGCCGGGGAGCTGTTTTTT
CDR3aa: CASSLPRSGGAAGELFF
d_gene: TRBD2
j_gene: TRBJ2-2
v_gene: TRBV7-8
abundance: NA

CDR3nt: TGTGCCAGCAGCCTTATAACCGGGACAGGGAATGAGCAGTTCTTC
CDR3aa: CASSLITGTGNEQFF
d_gene: TRBD1
j_gene: TRBJ2-1
v_gene: TRBV7-3
abundance: NA

CDR3nt: TGTGCCAGCAGCTTAAATCCCGGGACAGGGGACTTATTCCGTATGGGCTACACCTTC
CDR3aa: CASSLNPGTGDLFRMGYTF
d_gene: TRBD1
j_gene: TRBJ1-2
v_gene: TRBV7-2
abundance: NA

CDR3nt: TGTGCCAGCAGCTTAGACTTGGGGACTCAAGAGACCCAGTACTTC
CDR3aa: CASSLDLGTQETQYF
d_gene: NA
j_gene: TRBJ2-5
v_gene: TRBV11-2
abundance: NA

CDR3nt: TGTGCCAGCAGTTACGGGACAGGGGGTTTTGAAGCTTTCTTT
CDR3aa: CASSYGTGGFEAFF
d_gene: TRBD1
j_gene: TRBJ1-1
v_gene: TRBV6-5
abundance: NA

CDR3nt: TGTGCCAGCAGTGAACTTAGTGAGCAGTTCTTC
CDR3aa: CASSELSEQFF
d_gene: NA
j_gene: TRBJ2-1
v_gene: TRBV6-1
abundance: NA

CDR3nt: TGTGCCAGCAGCCACCTAGCCTTCACAGATACGCAGTATTTT
CDR3aa: CASSHLAFTDTQYF
d_gene: NA
j_gene: TRBJ2-3
v_gene: TRBV14
abundance: NA

CDR3nt: TGTGCCAGCAGCTTGTCTCGGGGCACCGGGGAGCTGTTTTTT
CDR3aa: CASSLSRGTGELFF
d_gene: NA
j_gene: TRBJ2-2
v_gene: TRBV5-4
abundance: NA

CDR3nt: TGTGCCAGCAGTGACGGCGAGCGGGGGGGCCACAATGAGCAGTTCTTC
CDR3aa: CASSDGERGGHNEQFF
d_gene: TRBD2
j_gene: TRBJ2-1
v_gene: TRBV6-4
abundance: NA

CDR3nt: TGTGCCAGCAGCATTAGCGGGGCTCACACAGATACGCAGTATTTT
CDR3aa: CASSISGAHTDTQYF
d_gene: TRBD2
j_gene: TRBJ2-3
v_gene: TRBV9
abundance: NA

CDR3nt: TGTGCCAGCAGTGAAGGGGGAGGGTACAATGAGCAGTTCTTC
CDR3aa: CASSEGGGYNEQFF
d_gene: TRBD2
j_gene: TRBJ2-1
v_gene: TRBV2
abundance: NA

CDR3nt: TGTGCCTGGAGTTCAGCGAACGATCAGCCCCAGCATTTT
CDR3aa: CAWSSANDQPQHF
d_gene: NA
j_gene: TRBJ1-5
v_gene: TRBV30
abundance: NA

CDR3nt: TGTGCCAGCAGCAATAGCGGGGGGGCGAACACCGGGGAGCTGTTTTTT
CDR3aa: CASSNSGGANTGELFF
d_gene: TRBD2
j_gene: TRBJ2-2
v_gene: TRBV7-9
abundance: NA

CDR3nt: TGTGCCAGCAGCTTTGAGGCCGAGAGCAATCAGCCCCAGCATTTT
CDR3aa: CASSFEAESNQPQHF
d_gene: NA
j_gene: TRBJ1-5
v_gene: TRBV5-6
abundance: NA

CDR3nt: TGTGCCAGCAGCTGGACAGGACCAGGGAGCAACACTGAAGCTTTCTTT
CDR3aa: CASSWTGPGSNTEAFF
d_gene: TRBD1
j_gene: TRBJ1-1
v_gene: TRBV2
abundance: few

CDR3nt: TGTGCCAGCAGCTTGAGACTAGACAATGAGCAGTTCTTC
CDR3aa: CASSLRLDNEQFF
d_gene: NA
j_gene: TRBJ2-1
v_gene: TRBV5-8
abundance: NA

CDR3nt: TGTGCCAGCAGTGACCAGGGTTTGCCCCGAGCCAAAAACATTCAGTACTTC
CDR3aa: CASSDQGLPRAKNIQYF
d_gene: NA
j_gene: TRBJ2-4
v_gene: TRBV25-1
abundance: NA

CDR3nt: TGTGCCAGCAGTATTACGACAAAGATTGGGCCAGATACGCAGTATTTT
CDR3aa: CASSITTKIGPDTQYF
d_gene: NA
j_gene: TRBJ2-3
v_gene: TRBV27
abundance: NA

CDR3nt: TGTGCCAGCAGCCCCCGGGTTCTAGATACGCAGTATTTT
CDR3aa: CASSPRVLDTQYF
d_gene: NA
j_gene: TRBJ2-3
v_gene: TRBV9
abundance: NA

CDR3nt: TGTGCCAGCGATCAGGGGAACGAGCAGTACTTC
CDR3aa: CASDQGNEQYF
d_gene: NA
j_gene: TRBJ2-7
v_gene: TRBV11-2
abundance: NA

CDR3nt: TGTGCCAGCAGCTTAGAGGATCGGGGGACCTACGAGCAGTACTTC
CDR3aa: CASSLEDRGTYEQYF
d_gene: NA
j_gene: TRBJ2-7
v_gene: TRBV7-9
abundance: NA

CDR3nt: TGTGCCAGCAGCGTAGAGGGACAGAACACTGAAGCTTTCTTT
CDR3aa: CASSVEGQNTEAFF
d_gene: NA
j_gene: TRBJ1-1
v_gene: TRBV9
abundance: NA

CDR3nt: TGCGCCAGCAGCCAAGGCGGGACAGGGGCCCTATACGAGCAGTACTTC
CDR3aa: CASSQGGTGALYEQYF
d_gene: TRBD1
j_gene: TRBJ2-7
v_gene: TRBV4-1
abundance: NA

CDR3nt: TGTGCCAGCAGCCTAGCGGGGGGGAGCTCCTACAATGAGCAGTTCTTC
CDR3aa: CASSLAGGSSYNEQFF
d_gene: TRBD2
j_gene: TRBJ2-1
v_gene: TRBV11-2
abundance: NA

CDR3nt: TGTGCCAGCAGTTCCCTCGGGACAGGGGGGTCCTACGAGCAGTACTTC
CDR3aa: CASSSLGTGGSYEQYF
d_gene: TRBD1
j_gene: TRBJ2-7
v_gene: TRBV27
abundance: NA

CDR3nt: TGTGCCAGCGGGACAACCGCCACAGATACGCAGTATTTT
CDR3aa: CASGTTATDTQYF
d_gene: NA
j_gene: TRBJ2-3
v_gene: TRBV19
abundance: NA